This record concerns one T cell receptor (beta chain) sequence. Original processing notes: It was from reference gene primer amplification that nucleated cell counts were estimated. Sequenced by immunoSEQ multiplex PCR; TCRdb stores in-frame clones only, minus some. The V and J calls and clone size are taken from that table; D and trimming were inferred from the DNA. The data show some 99,000 clones, about 81% seen once. The data belong to a study of blood T cell repertoires in COVID-19. Study-level background: Samples taken during acute and convalescent COVID-19 were collected in the United States, Italy and Spain. Nucleic acid was either cDNA or gDNA, and it came from T cells, B-cell-depleted T cells, or PBMCs.

The CDR3 has 15 amino acids. Looked up from germline, CDR1 is SGHTA and CDR2 is FQGTGA. The J segment lost 8 bases and the V segment lost 3 bases, leaving 3 bases of the junction unmatched. The receptor was derived from a man aged 70 or older with acute or convalescent COVID-19. The rearrangement joins TRBV7-3 to TRBJ2-1; the match to TRBD2 covers 14 bases. Sequenced input: peripheral blood. CDR3 DNA sequence: TGTGCCAGCAGCTTCGGGACTAGCGGGAGTGATGAGCAGTTCTTC. This codes for CASSFGTSGSDEQFF.